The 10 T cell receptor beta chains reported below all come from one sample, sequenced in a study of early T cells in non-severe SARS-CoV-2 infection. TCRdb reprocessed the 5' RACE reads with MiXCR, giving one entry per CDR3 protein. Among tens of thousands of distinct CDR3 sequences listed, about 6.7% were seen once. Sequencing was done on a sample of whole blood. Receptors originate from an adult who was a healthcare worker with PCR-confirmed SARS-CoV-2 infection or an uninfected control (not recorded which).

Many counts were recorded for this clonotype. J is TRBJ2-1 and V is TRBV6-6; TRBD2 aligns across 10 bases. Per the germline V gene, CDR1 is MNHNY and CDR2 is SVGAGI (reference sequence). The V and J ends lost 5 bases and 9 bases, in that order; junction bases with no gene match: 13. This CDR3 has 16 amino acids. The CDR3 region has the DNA TGTGCCAGCAGTCTACCCTCCGGGACTAGCGTCGGTGAGCAGTTCTTC. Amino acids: CASSLPSGTSVGEQFF.

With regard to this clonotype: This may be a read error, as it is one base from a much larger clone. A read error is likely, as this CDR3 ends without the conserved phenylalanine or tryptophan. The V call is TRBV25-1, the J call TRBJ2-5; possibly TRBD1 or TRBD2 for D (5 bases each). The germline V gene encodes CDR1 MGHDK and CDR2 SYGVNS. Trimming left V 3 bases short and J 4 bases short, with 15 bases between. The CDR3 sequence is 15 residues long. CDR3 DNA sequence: TGTGCCAGCAGTGAGGCAGGGTTCGGAGGAGAGACCCAGTACTAC. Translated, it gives CASSEAGFGGETQYY.

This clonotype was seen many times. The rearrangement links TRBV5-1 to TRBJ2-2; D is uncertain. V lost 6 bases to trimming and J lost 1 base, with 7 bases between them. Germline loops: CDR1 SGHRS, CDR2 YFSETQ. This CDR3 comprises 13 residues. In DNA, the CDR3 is TGCGCCAGCAACCTGGAGAACACCGGGGAGCTGTTTTTT. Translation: CASNLENTGELFF.

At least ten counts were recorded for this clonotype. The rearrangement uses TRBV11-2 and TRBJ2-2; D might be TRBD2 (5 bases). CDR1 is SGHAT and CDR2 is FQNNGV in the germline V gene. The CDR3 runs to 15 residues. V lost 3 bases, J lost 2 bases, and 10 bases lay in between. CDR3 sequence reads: CASSFSTGNTGELFF. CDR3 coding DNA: TGTGCCAGCAGCTTTTCGACGGGAAACACCGGGGAGCTGTTTTTT. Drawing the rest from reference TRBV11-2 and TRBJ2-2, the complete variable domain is EAGVAQSPRYKIIEKRQSVAFWCNPISGHATLYWYQQILGQGPKLLIQFQNNGVVDDSQLPKDRFSAERLKGVDSTLKIQPAKLEDSAVYLCASSFSTGNTGELFFGEGSRLTVL.

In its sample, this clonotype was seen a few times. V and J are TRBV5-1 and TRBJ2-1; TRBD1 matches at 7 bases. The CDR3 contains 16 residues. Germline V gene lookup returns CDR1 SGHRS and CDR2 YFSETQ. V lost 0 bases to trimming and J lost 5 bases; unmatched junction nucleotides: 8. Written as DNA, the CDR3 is TGCGCCAGCAGCTTGGGGACAGGTCGGGGCAACAATGAGCAGTTCTTC. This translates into CASSLGTGRGNNEQFF.

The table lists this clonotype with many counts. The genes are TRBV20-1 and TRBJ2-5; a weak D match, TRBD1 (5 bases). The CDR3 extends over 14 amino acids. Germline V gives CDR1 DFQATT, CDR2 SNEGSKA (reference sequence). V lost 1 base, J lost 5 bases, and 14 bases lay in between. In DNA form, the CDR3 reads TGCAGTGCTAGAGTGGGCAGGGCCAGCGAGACCCAGTACTTC. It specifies CSARVGRASETQYF.

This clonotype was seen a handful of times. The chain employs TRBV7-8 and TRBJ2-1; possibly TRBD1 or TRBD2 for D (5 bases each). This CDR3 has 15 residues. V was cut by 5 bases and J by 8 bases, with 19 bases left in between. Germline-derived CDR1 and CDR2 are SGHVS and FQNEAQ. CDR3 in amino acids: CASSDKKRTKDEQFF. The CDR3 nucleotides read TGTGCCAGCAGCGATAAAAAGCGGACAAAAGATGAGCAGTTCTTC. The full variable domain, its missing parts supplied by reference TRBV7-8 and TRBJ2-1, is GAGVSQSPRYKVAKRGQDVALRCDPISGHVSLFWYQQALGQGPEFLTYFQNEAQLDKSGLPSDRFFAERPEGSVSTLKIQRTQQEDSAVYLCASSDKKRTKDEQFFGPGTRLTVL.

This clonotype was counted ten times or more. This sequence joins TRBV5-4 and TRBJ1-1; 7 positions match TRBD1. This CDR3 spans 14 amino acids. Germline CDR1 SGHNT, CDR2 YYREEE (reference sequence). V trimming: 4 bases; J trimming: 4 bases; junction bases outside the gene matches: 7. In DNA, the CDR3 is TGTGCCAGCAGCCTCCAACAGGGGACCACTGAAGCTTTCTTT. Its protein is CASSLQQGTTEAFF.

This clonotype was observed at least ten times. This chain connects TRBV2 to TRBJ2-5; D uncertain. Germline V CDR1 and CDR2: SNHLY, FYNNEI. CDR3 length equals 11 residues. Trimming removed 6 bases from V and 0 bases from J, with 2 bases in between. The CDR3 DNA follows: TGTGCCAGCAGCTACCAAGAGACCCAGTACTTC. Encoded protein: CASSYQETQYF.

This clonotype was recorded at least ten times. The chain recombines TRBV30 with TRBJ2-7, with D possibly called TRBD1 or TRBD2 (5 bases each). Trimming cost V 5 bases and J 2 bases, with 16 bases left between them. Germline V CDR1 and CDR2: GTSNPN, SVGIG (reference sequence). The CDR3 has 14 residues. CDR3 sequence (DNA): TGTGCCTGGGGGGCCCAATCGGGAACCTACGAGCAGTACTTC. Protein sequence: CAWGAQSGTYEQYF.